The 7 T cell receptor beta chains listed next were all sequenced from one sample in a study of cytomegalovirus exposure and HLA in healthy donors. Primers for the PCR totalled 60 Vbeta and 13 Jbeta. Libraries were prepared by immunoSEQ multiplex PCR; TCRdb keeps only in-frame clonotypes and omits some of them. This table holds 100,000 or so clones, over 60% found once. Sequencing input: PBMCs. These receptors were taken from a female donor in good health and CMV-seropositive.

This clone occurred a few times. J is TRBJ1-5 and V is TRBV30, with 7 nucleotides matching TRBD1. This CDR3 region has 16 residues. With V trimmed by 2 bases and J by 5 bases, 12 bases remained unmatched. Germline V gene lookup returns CDR1 GTSNPN and CDR2 SVGIG (reference sequence). The CDR3 protein is CAWSPLGTADDQPQHF. The CDR3 nucleotides are TGTGCCTGGAGTCCCCTAGGGACAGCCGATGATCAGCCCCAGCATTTT.

J is TRBJ2-6 and V is TRBV7-9, with 8 bases aligning to TRBD2. Trimming took 5 bases from V and 1 from J; bases not matched to a gene: 10. Germline CDR1 reads SEHNR; CDR2 reads FQNEAQ (reference sequence). This CDR3 comprises 18 residues. CDR3 bases: TGTGCCAGCAGCCCGGGGGGGACACTGGGGTCTGGGGCCAACGTCCTGACTTTC. Residues: CASSPGGTLGSGANVLTF.

In the case of this clone: Other DNA variants within this sample encode the same CDR3. V usage is TRBV5-1 and J usage is TRBJ2-7; D uncertain. The CDR3 sequence is 13 residues long. Trimming removed 5 bases at V and 7 bases at J, with 16 bases between. Germline V gene sequence: CDR1 SGHRS, CDR2 YFSETQ. The CDR3 reads CASRTATRSEQYF. Here the CDR3 DNA reads TGCGCCAGCAGAACCGCTACTCGAAGTGAGCAGTACTTC.

The chain carries TRBV10-3 and TRBJ1-6; TRBD1 matches 7 bases. Trimming at V came to 2 bases and at J to 7 bases, leaving 23 bases not matched to a gene. Germline V CDR1 and CDR2: ENHRY, SYGVKD. CDR3 size: 21 residues. DNA for the CDR3: TGTGCCATCAGTGAGGCCGGGACAGCGGGTGGCACAGTGGGGCGAAATTCACCCCTCCACTTT. This sequence encodes CAISEAGTAGGTVGRNSPLHF.

In this sample, this clone turned up once. The genes are TRBV6-5 and TRBJ2-5; the D is unclear. Deletions cut 6 bases from V and 2 bases from J, with 10 bases between. Germline V gene sequence: CDR1 MNHEY, CDR2 SVGAGI. The CDR3 has 13 residues. The CDR3 spells CASSPRRQETQYF. The CDR3 DNA sequence: TGTGCCAGCAGCCCCCGGCGGCAAGAGACCCAGTACTTC.

Concerning this clone: The junction departs from the called germline gene at one end, perhaps through a read error. The rearrangement links TRBV7-9 to TRBJ1-2; D is unclear. This CDR3 spans 11 amino acids. Germline V gene sequence: CDR1 SEHNR, CDR2 FQNEAQ (reference sequence). The CDR3 sequence is CSSSLLYGYTF. In nucleotides, the CDR3 is TGTTCCAGCAGCCTTCTCTATGGCTACACCTTC.

This chain uses TRBV19 with TRBJ1-1; D is unresolved. Trimming cost V 2 bases and J 6 bases, with 13 bases left between them. Looked up from germline, CDR1 is LNHDA and CDR2 is SQIVND (reference sequence). The CDR3 runs to 14 residues. The CDR3 DNA reads TGTGCCAGTAGTATAACAAATAGGAGGGCTGAAGCTTTCTTT. Its translation is CASSITNRRAEAFF.